This TCR beta chain was sequenced for a study of low-dose radiotherapy and immunotherapy resistance in tumors. Study information: 1 Gy per fraction was delivered to Cohort 2 every two weeks, for 13 Gy total over 26 weeks. The regimen for patients comprised intravenous nivolumab 240 mg every two weeks plus intravenous ipilimumab 1 mg/kg every six weeks.

Regarding time point: after trial treatment. The treatment is: LDRT plus nivolumab, ipilimumab, low-dose cyclophosphamide and aspirin (RACIN trial). The CDR3 has 16 residues. CDR1 MNHNS and CDR2 SASEGT come from the germline V gene. TRAV- and TRBV-specific primers were used for first-strand cDNA, which covered alpha and beta chains. TCR amplification used about 18 PCR cycles, a constant-region primer and a V-primer adapter. Using its own MiXCR run on the reads, TCRdb lists one record per CDR3 protein. The data show about 30,000 distinct CDR3 sequences, around 54% seen once. Of note for this clonotype: A single base is all that separates this from a far larger clone, so a read error is likely.

The rearrangement joins TRBV6-1 to TRBJ2-4; 8 bases align to TRBD2. The TCR comes from a male donor with gallbladder cancer. Sequencing used PBMCs, obtained after low-dose radiotherapy plus immunotherapy. CDR3 nucleotide sequence: TGTGCCAGCAGTTCCCCGGGAGGGAAGGCCAACAACATTCAGTACTTC. It encodes CASSSPGGKANNIQYF.